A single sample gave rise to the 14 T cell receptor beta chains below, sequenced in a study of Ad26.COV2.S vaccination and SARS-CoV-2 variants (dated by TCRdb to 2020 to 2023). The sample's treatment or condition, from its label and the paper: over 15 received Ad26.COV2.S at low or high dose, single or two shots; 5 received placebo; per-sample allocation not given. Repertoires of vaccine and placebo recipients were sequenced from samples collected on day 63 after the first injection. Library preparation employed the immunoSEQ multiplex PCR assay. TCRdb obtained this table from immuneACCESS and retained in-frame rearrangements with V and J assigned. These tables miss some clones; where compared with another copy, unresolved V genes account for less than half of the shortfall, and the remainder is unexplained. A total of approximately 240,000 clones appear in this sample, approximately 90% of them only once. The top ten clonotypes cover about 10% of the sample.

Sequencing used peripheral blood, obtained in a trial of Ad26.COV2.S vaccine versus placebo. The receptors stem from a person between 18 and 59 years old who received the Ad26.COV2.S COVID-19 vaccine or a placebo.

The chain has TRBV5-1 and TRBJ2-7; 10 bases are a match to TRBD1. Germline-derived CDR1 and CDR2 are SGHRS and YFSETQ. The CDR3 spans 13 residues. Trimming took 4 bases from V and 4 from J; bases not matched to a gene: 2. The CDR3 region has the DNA TGCGCCAGCAGCAGGGACAGGGGTTACGAGCAGTACTTC. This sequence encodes CASSRDRGYEQYF.

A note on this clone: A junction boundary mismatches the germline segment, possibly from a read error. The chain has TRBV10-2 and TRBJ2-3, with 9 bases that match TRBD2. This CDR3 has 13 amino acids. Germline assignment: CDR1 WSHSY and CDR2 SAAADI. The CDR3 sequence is CASSRDPGLAAHF. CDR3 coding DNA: TGCGCCAGCAGTAGGGACCCGGGACTAGCCGCGCATTTT.

CDR3 DNA sequence: TGTGCCAGCAGCCCTAATTGGGGCAGGGTGAACACCGGGGAGCTGTTTTTT. As protein: CASSPNWGRVNTGELFF. The chain couples TRBV5-5 to TRBJ2-2; tentative D call: TRBD1 (5 bases). The germline CDR1 and CDR2 sequences are SGHKS and YYEKEE (reference sequence). Deletions cut 4 bases from V and 1 base from J, with 17 bases between. The CDR3 spans 17 residues.

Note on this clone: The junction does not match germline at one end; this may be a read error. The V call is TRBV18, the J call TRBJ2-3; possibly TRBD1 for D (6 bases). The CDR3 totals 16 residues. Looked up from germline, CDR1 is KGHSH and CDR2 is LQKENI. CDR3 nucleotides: TGTGCCAGCTCCCCACAACAGGGATTTGGCACAGATACGCAGTATTTT. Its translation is CASSPQQGFGTDTQYF.

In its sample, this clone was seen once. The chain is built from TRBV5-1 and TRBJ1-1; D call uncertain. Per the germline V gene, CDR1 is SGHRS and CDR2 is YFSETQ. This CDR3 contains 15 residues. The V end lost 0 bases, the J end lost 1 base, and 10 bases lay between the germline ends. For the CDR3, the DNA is TGCGCCAGCAGCTTGGAGGGCAGATCGAACACTGAAGCTTTCTTT. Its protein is CASSLEGRSNTEAFF.

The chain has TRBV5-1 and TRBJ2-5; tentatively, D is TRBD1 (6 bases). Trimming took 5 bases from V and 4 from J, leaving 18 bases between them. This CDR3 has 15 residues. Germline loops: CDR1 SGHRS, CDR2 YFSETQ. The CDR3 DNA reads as TGCGCCAGCAGTTCCCCCGAAAGGGGGACAGAGACCCAGTACTTC. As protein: CASSSPERGTETQYF. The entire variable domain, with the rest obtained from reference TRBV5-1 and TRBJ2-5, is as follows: KAGVTQTPRYLIKTRGQQVTLSCSPISGHRSVSWYQQTPGQGLQFLFEYFSETQRNKGNFPGRFSGRQFSNSRSEMNVSTLELGDSALYLCASSSPERGTETQYFGPGTRLLVL.

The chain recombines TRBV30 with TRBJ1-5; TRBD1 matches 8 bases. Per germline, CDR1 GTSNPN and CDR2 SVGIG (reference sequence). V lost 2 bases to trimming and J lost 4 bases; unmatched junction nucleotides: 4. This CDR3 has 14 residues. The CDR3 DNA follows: TGTGCCTGGAGTTATGGACAGGGAAATCAGCCCCAGCATTTT. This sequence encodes CAWSYGQGNQPQHF.

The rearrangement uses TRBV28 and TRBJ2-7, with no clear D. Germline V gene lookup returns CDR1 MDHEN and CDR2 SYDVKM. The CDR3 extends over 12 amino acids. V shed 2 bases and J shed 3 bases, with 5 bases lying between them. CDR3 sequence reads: CASSLEDYEQYF. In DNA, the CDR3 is TGTGCCAGCAGTTTAGAGGACTACGAGCAGTACTTC.

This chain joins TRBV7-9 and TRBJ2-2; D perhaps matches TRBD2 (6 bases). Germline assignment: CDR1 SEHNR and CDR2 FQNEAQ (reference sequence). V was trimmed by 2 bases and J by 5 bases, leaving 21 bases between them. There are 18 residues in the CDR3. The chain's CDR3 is CASSLYRAGGRGTGELFF. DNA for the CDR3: TGTGCCAGCAGCTTATACCGAGCGGGCGGCCGGGGGACCGGGGAGCTGTTTTTT. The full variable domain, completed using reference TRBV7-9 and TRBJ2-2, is DTGVSQNPRHKITKRGQNVTFRCDPISEHNRLYWYRQTLGQGPEFLTYFQNEAQLEKSRLLSDRFSAERPKGSFSTLEIQRTEQGDSAMYLCASSLYRAGGRGTGELFFGEGSRLTVL.

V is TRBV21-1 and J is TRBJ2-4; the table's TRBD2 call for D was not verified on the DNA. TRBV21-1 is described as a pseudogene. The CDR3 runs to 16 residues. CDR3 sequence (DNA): TGTGCCAGCAGCAAAGGAGCCCACCTAGCCAAAAACATTCAGTACTTC. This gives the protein CASSKGAHLAKNIQYF.

CDR3 bases: TGTGCCACCAGCGGGGCGGGTGTAGGGTCCTACAATGAGCAGTTCTTC. Translating it yields CATSGAGVGSYNEQFF. V is TRBV15 and J is TRBJ2-1, with D perhaps TRBD1 or TRBD2 (5 bases each). The CDR3 is 16 residues long. V gave up 5 bases and J gave up 1 base, with 15 bases separating them. Germline V lookup: CDR1 LNHNV, CDR2 YYDKDF (reference sequence).

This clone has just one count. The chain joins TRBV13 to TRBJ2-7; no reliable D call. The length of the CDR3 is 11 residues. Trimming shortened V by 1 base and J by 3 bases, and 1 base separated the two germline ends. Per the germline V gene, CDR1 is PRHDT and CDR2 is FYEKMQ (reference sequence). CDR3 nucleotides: TGTGCCAGCAGCTTAGACTACGAGCAGTACTTC. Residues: CASSLDYEQYF.

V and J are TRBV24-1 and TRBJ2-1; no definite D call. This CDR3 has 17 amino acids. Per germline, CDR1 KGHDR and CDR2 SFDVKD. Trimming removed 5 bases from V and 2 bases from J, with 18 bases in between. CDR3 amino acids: CATSARVGSGAYNEQFF. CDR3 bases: TGTGCCACCAGTGCCCGGGTGGGTAGTGGGGCCTACAATGAGCAGTTCTTC.

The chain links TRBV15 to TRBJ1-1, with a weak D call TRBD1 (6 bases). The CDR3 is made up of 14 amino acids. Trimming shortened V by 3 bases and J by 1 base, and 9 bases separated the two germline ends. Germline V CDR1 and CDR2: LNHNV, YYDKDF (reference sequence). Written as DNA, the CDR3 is TGTGCCACCAGCAGGGACAGTGCGAACACTGAAGCTTTCTTT. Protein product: CATSRDSANTEAFF.